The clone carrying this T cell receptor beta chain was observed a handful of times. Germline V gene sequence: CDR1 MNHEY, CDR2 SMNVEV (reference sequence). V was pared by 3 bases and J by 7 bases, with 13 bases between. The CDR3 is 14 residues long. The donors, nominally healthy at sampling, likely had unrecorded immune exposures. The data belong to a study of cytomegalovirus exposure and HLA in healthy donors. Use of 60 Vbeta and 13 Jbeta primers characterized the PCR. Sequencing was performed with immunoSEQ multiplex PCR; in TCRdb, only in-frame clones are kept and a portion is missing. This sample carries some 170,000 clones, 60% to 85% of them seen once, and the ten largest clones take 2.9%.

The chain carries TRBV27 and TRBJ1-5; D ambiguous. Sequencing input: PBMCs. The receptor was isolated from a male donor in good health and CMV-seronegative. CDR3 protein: CASSLKPSPQPQHF. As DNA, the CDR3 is TGTGCCAGCAGTTTGAAGCCCTCACCCCAGCCCCAGCATTTT.